The rows below give T cell receptor beta chains drawn from one sample of a study of T cell responses to AZD1222 COVID-19 vaccine. Some clones are missing from TCRdb's copy, which holds only in-frame ones; the method was immunoSEQ multiplex PCR. The table lists roughly 140,000 clones, about 91% of them singletons. This specimen was peripheral blood, taken on day 0 of MenACWY control vaccination. These receptors were obtained from an adult in good health. CDR3s include the opening cysteine and the closing phenylalanine or tryptophan. Fields, in order: V gene, D gene, J gene, clone size, CDR3 DNA, CDR3 protein. A D gene is named only where the DNA matches it firmly. Expanded clones get a size class; other rows say once, few or many, or leave the size out.

TRBV12-3/TRBV12-4	NA	TRBJ2-5	NA	TGTGCCAGCAGCCCGATGGCGCAAGAGACCCAGTACTTC	CASSPMAQETQYF
TRBV5-1	NA	TRBJ2-2	NA	TGCGCCAGCAGCTTGGCCGGGACTGCGAACACCGGGGAGCTGTTTTTT	CASSLAGTANTGELFF
TRBV5-1	NA	TRBJ1-2	NA	TGCGCCAGCAGCTTGGCTGCGGGGAATAACTATGGCTACACCTTC	CASSLAAGNNYGYTF
TRBV24-1	NA	TRBJ1-2	NA	TGTGCCACCAGTTCAAATACAGCCGGACGGAACTATGGCTACACCTTC	CATSSNTAGRNYGYTF
TRBV6-5	NA	TRBJ2-1	NA	TGTGCCAGCAGGCTATACAATGAGCAGTTCTTC	CASRLYNEQFF
TRBV18	TRBD1	TRBJ2-5	NA	TGTGCCAGCTCACGGACAGGGACCCAAGAGACCCAGTACTTC	CASSRTGTQETQYF
TRBV6-5	NA	TRBJ1-6	NA	TGTGCCAGCAGTTACTCGGGGGAAAATTCACCCCTCCACTTT	CASSYSGENSPLHF
TRBV12-5	NA	TRBJ1-1	once	TGTGCTAGTGGGCCCCGCATGGGGACGGGCCCTGAAGCTTTCTTT	CASGPRMGTGPEAFF
TRBV7-2	NA	TRBJ2-7	NA	TGTGCCAGCAGCGTCCGGGGCAGTCCCTACGAGCAGTACTTC	CASSVRGSPYEQYF
TRBV7-2	NA	TRBJ2-1	few	TGTGCCAGCAGCTCCCAAGTTAAAACAGGGGCGGGGGATGAGCAGTTCTTC	CASSSQVKTGAGDEQFF
TRBV2	TRBD1	TRBJ2-2	NA	TGTGCCAGCAGACACCGGGACAGGGGGCCCGGGGAGCTGTTTTTT	CASRHRDRGPGELFF
TRBV18	NA	TRBJ1-2	NA	TGTGCCAGCTCACCACAAGGGGAGGCCTATGGCTACACCTTC	CASSPQGEAYGYTF
TRBV5-1	NA	TRBJ2-3	few	TGCGCCAGCAGCCCCCAGACCCCGGGTACGCAGTATTTT	CASSPQTPGTQYF
TRBV7-3	NA	TRBJ2-5	NA	TGTGCCAGCAGCTTAGAAGCGGTAGGAACCCAGTACTTC	CASSLEAVGTQYF
TRBV2	NA	TRBJ1-1	NA	TGTGCCAGCAGGGTGGTCCCTCACACTGAAGCTTTCTTT	CASRVVPHTEAFF
TRBV5-6	NA	TRBJ2-1	NA	TGTGCCAGCAGCCCCTTGAGAAATGAGCAGTTCTTC	CASSPLRNEQFF
TRBV7-9	TRBD1	TRBJ2-5	NA	TGTGCCAGCAGCCAACAGGGGGGAGTAGAGACCCAGTACTTC	CASSQQGGVETQYF
TRBV13	NA	TRBJ2-7	NA	TGTGCCAGCAGCTTAGGCCTAGGACCGGGGAGGGAGCAGTACTTC	CASSLGLGPGREQYF
TRBV6-6	NA	TRBJ2-3	NA	TGTGCCAGCTCACGGGGAACGAGCACAGATACGCAGTATTTT	CASSRGTSTDTQYF
TRBV3-1/TRBV3-2	NA	TRBJ2-5	NA	TGTGCCAGCAGCCAAGACTGGGGCTCCAATTATAGGGAGACCCAGTACTTC	CASSQDWGSNYRETQYF
TRBV9	NA	TRBJ1-3	NA	TGTGCCAGCAGCGAGGGGGTCACAGGATTGCAGGGAAACACCATATATTTT	CASSEGVTGLQGNTIYF
TRBV9	NA	TRBJ2-2	NA	TGTGCCAGCAGCGGCGTCAGGGGCGGAAGGGCCGGGGAGCTGTTTTTT	CASSGVRGGRAGELFF
TRBV2	NA	TRBJ2-1	NA	TGTGCCAGTGGAAGGACGGTATACAATGAGCAGTTCTTC	CASGRTVYNEQFF
TRBV5-4	NA	TRBJ1-1	NA	TGTGCCAGCAGGGAGGGGCTGAACACTGAAGCTTTCTTT	CASREGLNTEAFF
TRBV30	NA	TRBJ1-1	NA	TGTGCCTGGAGTAGGGTGGTGAACACTGAAGCTTTCTTT	CAWSRVVNTEAFF
TRBV9	TRBD2	TRBJ2-5	NA	TGTGCCAGCAGCGTAGCTGGCGGACTAGTTGGGGAGACCCAGTACTTC	CASSVAGGLVGETQYF
TRBV19	NA	TRBJ2-2	NA	TGTGCCAGTACCAGGAACACCGGGGAGCTGTTTTTT	CASTRNTGELFF
TRBV14	NA	TRBJ1-4	few	TGTGCCAGCAGCCGCGGCCAGGGTAGATATGAAAAACTGTTTTTT	CASSRGQGRYEKLFF
TRBV6-5	NA	TRBJ2-3	NA	TGTGCCAGCAGGGGAGAAGCGGGTAGCACAGATACGCAGTATTTT	CASRGEAGSTDTQYF
TRBV28	NA	TRBJ2-4	NA	TGTGCCAGCAGTCCTTCCAGGGGGGGTCTAGCCAAAAACATTCAGTACTTC	CASSPSRGGLAKNIQYF
TRBV6-4	TRBD1	TRBJ1-1	NA	TGTGCCAGCAGAGTAGACAGGGGAGGGTCTGAAGCTTTCTTT	CASRVDRGGSEAFF
TRBV30	NA	TRBJ1-4	NA	TGTGCCTGGAGGACAACCGGGGGGCCGGGCGAAAAACTGTTTTTT	CAWRTTGGPGEKLFF
TRBV6-5	NA	TRBJ2-3	NA	TGTGCCAGCAGACATCGTAGCACAGATACGCAGTATTTT	CASRHRSTDTQYF
TRBV7-9	NA	TRBJ1-1	NA	TGTGCCACTCGGGGCCCAGGAACGAACACTGAAGCTTTCTTT	CATRGPGTNTEAFF
TRBV12-3/TRBV12-4	NA	TRBJ2-5	NA	TGTGCCAGCAGACTGACAGAGACCCAGTACTTC	CASRLTETQYF
TRBV5-1	NA	TRBJ1-1	NA	TGCGCCAGCAGCTTGGAGGGTCCCGACACTGAAGCTTTCTTT	CASSLEGPDTEAFF
TRBV12-3/TRBV12-4	NA	TRBJ1-6	few	TGTGCCAGCAGATCCACAGAGCGCTCACCCCTCCACTTT	CASRSTERSPLHF
TRBV5-1	NA	TRBJ1-1	NA	TGCGCCAGCAGCTCCACGGGCGCTGAAGCTTTCTTT	CASSSTGAEAFF
TRBV7-9	TRBD1	TRBJ1-3	NA	TGTGCCAGCAGCTCGACCCGGGACAGGGGGCTTTCGTCTGGAAACACCATATATTTT	CASSSTRDRGLSSGNTIYF
TRBV9	TRBD1	TRBJ1-2	few	TGTGCCAGCAGCGCCGGGACAGGGCCCTATGGCTACACCTTC	CASSAGTGPYGYTF
TRBV27	NA	TRBJ1-2	NA	TGTGCCAGCAGTTTTGTGGGGTCCTTCTCTGGCTACACCTTC	CASSFVGSFSGYTF
TRBV19	NA	TRBJ1-2	NA	TGTGCCAGTAGTATAGACCCGGGACGGTTGGGAGGCTACACCTTC	CASSIDPGRLGGYTF
TRBV2	NA	TRBJ1-2	NA	TGTGCCAGCAGGGGGCTCTATGGCTACACCTTC	CASRGLYGYTF
TRBV24-1	TRBD1	TRBJ2-1	few	TGTGCCACCAGTGATTTTTTTCGGGACAGCAATGAGCAGTTCTTC	CATSDFFRDSNEQFF
TRBV27	NA	TRBJ1-2	NA	TGTGCCAGCAGTTATCGTGCCGGGCAGGGTTATGGCTACACCTTC	CASSYRAGQGYGYTF
TRBV11-2	NA	TRBJ2-1	once	TGTGCCAGCAGCTCTAGCGCCCTTCACAATGAGCAGTTCTTC	CASSSSALHNEQFF